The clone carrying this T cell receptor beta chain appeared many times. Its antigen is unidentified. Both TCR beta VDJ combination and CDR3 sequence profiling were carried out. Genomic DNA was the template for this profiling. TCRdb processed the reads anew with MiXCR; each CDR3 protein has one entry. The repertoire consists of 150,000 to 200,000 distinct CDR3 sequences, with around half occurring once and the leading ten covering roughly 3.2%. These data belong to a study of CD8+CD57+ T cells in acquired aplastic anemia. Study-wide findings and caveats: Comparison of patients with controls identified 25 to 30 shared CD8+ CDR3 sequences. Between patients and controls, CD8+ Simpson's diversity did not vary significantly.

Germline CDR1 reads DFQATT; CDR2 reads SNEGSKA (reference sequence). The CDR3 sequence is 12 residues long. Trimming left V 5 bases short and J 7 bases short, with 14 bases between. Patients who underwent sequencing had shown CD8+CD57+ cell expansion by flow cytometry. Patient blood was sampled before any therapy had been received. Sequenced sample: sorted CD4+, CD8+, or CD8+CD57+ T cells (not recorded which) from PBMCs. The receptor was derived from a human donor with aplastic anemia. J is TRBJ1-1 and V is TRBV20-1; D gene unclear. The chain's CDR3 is CSADTYRSEAFF. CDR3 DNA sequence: TGCAGTGCTGATACATATCGGAGTGAAGCTTTCTTT.